What follows are 19 T cell receptor beta chains derived from one specimen sequenced in a study of blood T cell repertoires in COVID-19. Assay used: immunoSEQ multiplex PCR; TCRdb lists only in-frame clones, some missing. The sample lists roughly 140,000 clones; just under 85% were seen once. Sequencing was carried out using peripheral blood. The source of these receptors is a woman between 40 and 50 years old with active or convalescent COVID-19.

The CDR3 nucleotides are TGTGCCCTGAGCCGCTCCATGGTTCATGGCTACACCTTC. Translation gives CALSRSMVHGYTF. The chain is built from TRBV30 and TRBJ1-2; no firm D call. V was pared by 8 bases and J by 6 bases, with 19 bases between. Germline V gives CDR1 GTSNPN, CDR2 SVGIG (reference sequence). The CDR3 is 13 residues long.

As DNA, the CDR3 is TGTGCCAGCGAGCTGTGGAATGAGCAGTTCTTC. Encoded protein: CASELWNEQFF. V gene TRBV2 combines with J gene TRBJ2-1; no clear D. The CDR3 has 11 amino acids. V dropped 8 bases and J dropped 7 bases, with 9 bases sitting between them. Germline-derived CDR1 and CDR2 are SNHLY and FYNNEI. The whole variable domain, filled in from reference TRBV2 and TRBJ2-1, reads EPEVTQTPSHQVTQMGQEVILRCVPISNHLYFYWYRQILGQKVEFLVSFYNNEISEKSEIFDDQFSVERPDGSNFTLKIRSTKLEDSAMYFCASELWNEQFFGPGTRLTVL.

V and J are TRBV24-1 and TRBJ2-1; weak D call: TRBD1 (5 bases). Germline lookup yields CDR1 KGHDR and CDR2 SFDVKD. CDR3 size: 15 residues. The ends were cut back, 3 bases at V and 15 bases at J, with 23 bases in the middle. The CDR3 reads CATSDTDSNSFEPFF. In DNA, the CDR3 is TGTGCCACCAGTGATACAGACAGTAATTCTTTTGAACCGTTCTTC.

This chain joins TRBV28 and TRBJ2-1; the D gene is possibly TRBD1 (5 bases). V lost 5 bases, J lost 0 bases, and 14 bases lay in between. Looked up from germline, CDR1 is MDHEN and CDR2 is SYDVKM. CDR3 length equals 16 residues. Written as DNA, the CDR3 is TGTGCCAGCAGTAGAGACAGATCGAGCTCCTACAATGAGCAGTTCTTC. It codes for CASSRDRSSSYNEQFF.

This clone showed up just once. The chain recombines TRBV29-1 with TRBJ2-3; TRBD2 is a possible D gene (6 bases). Germline lookup yields CDR1 SQVTM and CDR2 ANQGSEA. Trimming took off 2 bases at V and 1 base at J, with 13 bases between the two ends. The CDR3 length is 15 residues. CDR3 DNA sequence: TGCAGCGTTGAAATTTTGGGGGGTCGCACAGATACGCAGTATTTT. Its protein is CSVEILGGRTDTQYF.

This clone was counted once. The gene calls are TRBV7-2 and TRBJ1-3; a possible D gene is TRBD1 (6 bases). In germline, CDR1 is SGHTA, CDR2 FQGNSA. V lost 0 bases and J 2 bases, leaving 11 bases between the germline ends. CDR3 length equals 16 residues. The CDR3 is CASSLAPPGAGNTIYF. The CDR3 nucleotides read TGTGCCAGCAGCTTAGCCCCGCCAGGGGCTGGAAACACCATATATTTT.

The chain carries TRBV11-2 and TRBJ1-3; D unresolved. CDR3 length: 14 amino acids. Germline V gives CDR1 SGHAT, CDR2 FQNNGV. The V end lost 5 bases, the J end lost 0 bases, and 8 bases lay between the germline ends. The CDR3 here is CASSRGSSGNTIYF. The CDR3 bases are TGTGCCAGCAGCCGCGGGTCCTCTGGAAACACCATATATTTT.

The rearrangement uses TRBV19 and TRBJ2-2; the match to TRBD2 covers 16 bases. The trim removed 5 bases at V and 4 bases at J, leaving 13 bases unmatched. The CDR3 is 20 residues long. Germline V gene lookup returns CDR1 LNHDA and CDR2 SQIVND (reference sequence). The CDR3 loop reads CASSPRLGLAGGPGTGELFF. The CDR3 nucleotides read TGTGCCAGTAGTCCGCGACTGGGACTAGCGGGAGGGCCTGGCACCGGGGAGCTGTTTTTT.

This sequence joins TRBV6-5 and TRBJ1-4, with D maybe TRBD1 (6 bases). Germline V gene sequence: CDR1 MNHEY, CDR2 SVGAGI. Trimming took off 9 bases at V and 7 bases at J, with 15 bases between the two ends. The CDR3 extends over 13 amino acids. Here the CDR3 DNA reads TGTGCCAGGGCGGGGGGGCAGAGTGAAAAACTGTTTTTT. Protein: CARAGGQSEKLFF.

To note about this clone: This sample also contains other DNA sequences that code for the same CDR3. The rearrangement links TRBV5-1 to TRBJ2-5, with 12 bases that match TRBD2. Germline loops: CDR1 SGHRS, CDR2 YFSETQ. The CDR3 is 17 residues long. V dropped 0 bases and J dropped 5; count of bases not matched to a gene: 8. CDR3 in DNA: TGCGCCAGCAGCTTGGCCCTAGCGGGGGGGCCCCAGGAGACCCAGTACTTC. Its protein product is CASSLALAGGPQETQYF.

This chain joins TRBV10-2 and TRBJ1-1, with D possibly matching TRBD1 (5 bases). Germline lookup yields CDR1 WSHSY and CDR2 SAAADI. The CDR3 runs 16 residues. The V gene lost 3 bases and the J gene lost 3 bases, with 17 bases spanning the gap. CDR3 DNA sequence: TGCGCCAGCAGTGAACGGGCAGGGAATTGGTACACTGAAGCTTTCTTT. This gives the protein CASSERAGNWYTEAFF.

The rearrangement links TRBV28 to TRBJ2-1; perhaps TRBD2 as D (7 bases). V was cut by 10 bases and J by 0 bases, with 16 bases left in between. CDR1 and CDR2 from the germline V gene are MDHEN and SYDVKM. The CDR3 extends over 15 amino acids. The CDR3 DNA reads TGTGCCACGAAACCCGGGGGGCTCTCCTACAATGAGCAGTTCTTC. Its translation is CATKPGGLSYNEQFF.

The chain has TRBV4-1 and TRBJ2-3, with D possibly TRBD1 on 6 matching bases. The CDR3 totals 13 residues. Germline CDR1 and CDR2: MGHRA and YSYEKL. V dropped 4 bases and J dropped 5 bases, with 10 bases sitting between them. CDR3 DNA: TGCGCCAGCAGCCCAGGGGCTGAAGATACGCAGTATTTT. It encodes CASSPGAEDTQYF.

Here the CDR3 reads CASSEGHHTDTQYF. CDR3 bases: TGTGCCAGCAGTGAAGGACACCACACAGATACGCAGTATTTT. The rearrangement joins TRBV25-1 to TRBJ2-3, with D possibly being TRBD1 (5 bases). Trimming shortened V by 2 bases and J by 2 bases, and 8 bases separated the two germline ends. CDR1 is MGHDK and CDR2 is SYGVNS in the germline V gene. The CDR3 is 14 residues long.

The chain recombines TRBV19 with TRBJ1-3; D is unclear. Trimming stripped 4 bases from V and 0 bases from J, with 10 bases between. The germline V gene has CDR1 LNHDA and CDR2 SQIVND (reference sequence). CDR3 length equals 15 residues. The CDR3 here is CASSSGSYSGNTIYF. For the CDR3, the DNA is TGTGCCAGTAGTAGCGGCAGTTACTCTGGAAACACCATATATTTT.

The chain couples TRBV24-1 to TRBJ2-7; 8 bases line up with TRBD1. The V segment lost 4 bases and the J segment 0 bases; nucleotides outside the gene matches: 4. Germline lookup yields CDR1 KGHDR and CDR2 SFDVKD. This CDR3 has 15 residues. CDR3 DNA: TGTGCCACCAGTGACCGACAGGGGACCTCCTACGAGCAGTACTTC. Translating it yields CATSDRQGTSYEQYF.

V is TRBV19 and J is TRBJ2-5, with D possibly TRBD2 on 5 matching bases. V gave up 2 bases and J gave up 2 bases, with 12 bases separating them. CDR3 length: 15 amino acids. From germline, CDR1 is LNHDA and CDR2 SQIVND (reference sequence). CDR3 nucleotide sequence: TGTGCCAGTAGTATACGGAGGCTTCCTCAAGAGACCCAGTACTTC. Protein sequence: CASSIRRLPQETQYF. The whole variable domain, remainder taken from reference TRBV19 and TRBJ2-5, is DGGITQSPKYLFRKEGQNVTLSCEQNLNHDAMYWYRQDPGQGLRLIYYSQIVNDFQKGDIAEGYSVSREKKESFPLTVTSAQKNPTAFYLCASSIRRLPQETQYFGPGTRLLVL.

The chain has TRBV30 and TRBJ1-5; D is unclear. Germline loops: CDR1 GTSNPN, CDR2 SVGIG (reference sequence). The CDR3 spans 13 residues. V was trimmed by 0 bases and J by 3 bases, leaving 6 bases between them. CDR3: CAWSVEPNQPQHF. DNA for the CDR3: TGTGCCTGGAGTGTAGAGCCCAATCAGCCCCAGCATTTT.

As regards this clone: The sample carries other DNA sequences with the same CDR3. CDR3 in DNA: TGTGCCTCCCGAGGGACACCCTCCTACGAGCAGTACTTC. It translates to CASRGTPSYEQYF. The chain is built from TRBV28 and TRBJ2-7, with D perhaps TRBD1 (6 bases). Trimming removed 11 bases at V and 0 bases at J, with 14 bases between. Per germline, CDR1 MDHEN and CDR2 SYDVKM. The CDR3 is made up of 13 amino acids.